This passage covers 11 T cell receptor beta chains from one sample sequenced in a study of blood T cell repertoires in COVID-19. Only in-frame clones appear in the TCRdb table, and some are missing; sequencing was by immunoSEQ multiplex PCR. Of 150,000 to 200,000 clones in the sample, around 88% are singletons; the top ten hold 8% to 10%. The sequenced sample consisted of PBMCs or T cells enriched from blood (not recorded which). The receptors derive from a woman younger than 45 who had recovered from COVID-19.

The chain employs TRBV4-1 and TRBJ1-1, with unresolved D. The CDR3 is made up of 14 amino acids. Germline V lookup: CDR1 MGHRA, CDR2 YSYEKL. Trimming took 1 base from V and 0 from J, leaving 6 bases between them. The CDR3 loop reads CASSQVSVNTEAFF. The CDR3 DNA is TGCGCCAGCAGCCAAGTGAGCGTGAACACTGAAGCTTTCTTT.

V is TRBV28 and J is TRBJ2-1, with 10 bases identical to TRBD2. The V gene end was trimmed by 6 bases and the J gene end by 5 bases; junction bases not matched to a gene: 7. Germline V lookup: CDR1 MDHEN, CDR2 SYDVKM. The CDR3 has 15 amino acids. This CDR3 is CASSLAGVEDNEQFF. CDR3 nucleotide sequence: TGTGCCAGCAGCCTAGCGGGAGTTGAGGACAATGAGCAGTTCTTC. The full variable domain, rest sourced from reference TRBV28 and TRBJ2-1, is DVKVTQSSRYLVKRTGEKVFLECVQDMDHENMFWYRQDPGLGLRLIYFSYDVKMKEKGDIPEGYSVSREKKERFSLILESASTNQTSMYLCASSLAGVEDNEQFFGPGTRLTVL.

In this sample, this clone turned up once. CDR3 sequence reads: CASSRGGASGDSSKWFF. The CDR3 DNA reads TGTGCCAGCAGCCGAGGAGGGGCCAGCGGGGACTCCTCCAAGTGGTTCTTC. The chain links TRBV28 to TRBJ2-1; TRBD2 aligns across 7 bases. With V trimmed by 6 bases and J by 15 bases, 26 bases remained unmatched. The CDR3 has 17 amino acids. Germline V gene lookup returns CDR1 MDHEN and CDR2 SYDVKM. The whole variable domain, remainder taken from reference TRBV28 and TRBJ2-1, is DVKVTQSSRYLVKRTGEKVFLECVQDMDHENMFWYRQDPGLGLRLIYFSYDVKMKEKGDIPEGYSVSREKKERFSLILESASTNQTSMYLCASSRGGASGDSSKWFFGPGTRLTVL.

To note about this clone: One end of the junction varies from germline; a read error may be responsible. The V gene is TRBV4-1, the J gene TRBJ1-2; no clear D gene. CDR1 MGHRA and CDR2 YSYEKL come from the germline V gene. The CDR3 runs to 14 residues. CDR3 bases: TGCGCCAGCAGTCAAGAAGGCGGGATTCATGGCTACACCTTC. This sequence encodes CASSQEGGIHGYTF.

V is TRBV11-2 and J is TRBJ1-2; D is possibly TRBD1 (6 bases). The CDR3 contains 14 residues. The germline gives CDR1 SGHAT, CDR2 FQNNGV. Trimming removed 4 bases at V and 4 bases at J, with 13 bases between. The CDR3 nucleotides are TGTGCCAGCAGCTCTTCGGACAGACCCTATGGCTACACCTTC. Its translation is CASSSSDRPYGYTF.

The rearrangement joins TRBV7-2 to TRBJ1-6; D possibly corresponds to TRBD1 (5 bases). The CDR3 extends over 12 amino acids. Trimming removed 2 bases from V and 10 bases from J, with 6 bases in between. Germline CDR1 is SGHTA and CDR2 is FQGNSA. In nucleotides, the CDR3 is TGTGCCAGCAGCTTAAGGGGCTCACCCCTCCACTTT. Translation: CASSLRGSPLHF.

This chain joins TRBV27 and TRBJ1-3; the D gene is possibly TRBD1 (6 bases). CDR1 and CDR2 (germline): MNHEY, SMNVEV (reference sequence). The CDR3 runs to 15 residues. Between the trimmed V and J ends, which lost 3 bases and 1 base, there was a span of 10 bases. The CDR3 region is CASSLGGASGNTIYF. The CDR3 DNA reads as TGTGCCAGCAGTTTGGGGGGGGCATCTGGAAACACCATATATTTT.

The CDR3 loop is CASSLGLAGEADTQYF. The CDR3 bases are TGCGCCAGCAGCCTCGGACTAGCGGGAGAGGCAGATACGCAGTATTTT. The chain links TRBV5-1 to TRBJ2-3, with TRBD2 identical over 13 bases. V was pared by 4 bases and J by 4 bases, with 6 bases of the junction left unmatched. Germline assignment: CDR1 SGHRS and CDR2 YFSETQ. This CDR3 comprises 16 residues. The variable domain in full, completed from reference TRBV5-1 and TRBJ2-3, reads KAGVTQTPRYLIKTRGQQVTLSCSPISGHRSVSWYQQTPGQGLQFLFEYFSETQRNKGNFPGRFSGRQFSNSRSEMNVSTLELGDSALYLCASSLGLAGEADTQYFGPGTRLTVL.

The J gene is TRBJ2-3, the V gene TRBV9; no clear D. There are 14 residues in the CDR3. Germline CDR1 reads SGDLS; CDR2 reads YYNGEE. Trimming stripped 0 bases from V and 1 base from J, with 6 bases between. As DNA, the CDR3 is TGTGCCAGCAGCGTAGCCGCGGGCACAGATACGCAGTATTTT. Amino acids: CASSVAAGTDTQYF.

The gene calls are TRBV30 and TRBJ2-1, with 7 bases aligning to TRBD1. In germline, CDR1 is GTSNPN, CDR2 SVGIG (reference sequence). The CDR3 contains 13 residues. Trimming removed 8 bases from V and 6 bases from J; junction bases left unmatched: 10. The CDR3 sequence: CAQTRDSTNEQFF. The CDR3 DNA is TGTGCCCAAACCCGGGACAGCACCAATGAGCAGTTCTTC.

The chain carries TRBV28 and TRBJ2-1; 9 bases align to TRBD1. Germline CDR1 is MDHEN and CDR2 is SYDVKM. The CDR3 runs to 17 residues. J gave up 2 bases and V 4 bases, and 9 bases lay outside the gene matches. In DNA form, the CDR3 reads TGTGCCAGCAGTTCAATCCGGGACAGGGTCGCCTACAATGAGCAGTTCTTC. It codes for CASSSIRDRVAYNEQFF.